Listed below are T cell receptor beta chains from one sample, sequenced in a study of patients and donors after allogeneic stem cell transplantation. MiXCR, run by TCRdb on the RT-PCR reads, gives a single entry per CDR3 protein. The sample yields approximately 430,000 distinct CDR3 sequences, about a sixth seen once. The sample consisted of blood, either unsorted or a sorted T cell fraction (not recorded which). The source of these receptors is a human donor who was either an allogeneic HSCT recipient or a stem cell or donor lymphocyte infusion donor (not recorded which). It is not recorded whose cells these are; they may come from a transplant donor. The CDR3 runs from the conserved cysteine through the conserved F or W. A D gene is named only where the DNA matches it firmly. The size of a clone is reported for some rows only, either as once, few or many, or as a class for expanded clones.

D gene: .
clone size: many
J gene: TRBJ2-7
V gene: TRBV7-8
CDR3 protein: CASSLGRISYEQYF
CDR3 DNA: TGTGCCAGCAGCTTGGGGCGGATCTCCTACGAGCAGTACTTC

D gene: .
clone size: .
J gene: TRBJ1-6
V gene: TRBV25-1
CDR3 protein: CASRGQSSYNSPLHF
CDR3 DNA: TGTGCCAGCAGAGGACAGAGCTCCTATAATTCACCCCTCCACTTT

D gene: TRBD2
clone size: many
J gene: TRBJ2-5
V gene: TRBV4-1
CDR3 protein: CASSPGGGAGVGETQYF
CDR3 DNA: TGCGCCAGCAGCCCCGGCGGGGGAGCGGGAGTTGGGGAGACCCAGTACTTC

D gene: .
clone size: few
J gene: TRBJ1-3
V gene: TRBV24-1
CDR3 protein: CATSDFRDSGNTIYF
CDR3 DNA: TGTGCCACCAGTGATTTCAGGGACTCTGGAAACACCATATATTTT

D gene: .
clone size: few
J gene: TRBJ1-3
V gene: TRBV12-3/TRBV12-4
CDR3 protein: CASTSGSGNTIYF
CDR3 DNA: TGTGCCAGCACGTCAGGGTCTGGAAACACCATATATTTT

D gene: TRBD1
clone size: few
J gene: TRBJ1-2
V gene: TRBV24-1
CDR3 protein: CATSTGQRYGYTF
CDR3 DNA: TGTGCCACCAGTACGGGACAGCGCTATGGCTACACCTTC

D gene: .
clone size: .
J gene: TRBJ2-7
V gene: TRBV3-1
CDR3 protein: CASSSKGPSYEQYF
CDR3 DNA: TGTGCCAGCAGCTCCAAGGGGCCCTCCTACGAGCAGTACTTC

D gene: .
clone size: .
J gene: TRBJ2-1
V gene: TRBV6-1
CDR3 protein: CASRVGGGAVYEQFF
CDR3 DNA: TGTGCCAGCAGAGTTGGGGGGGGGGCCGTTTATGAGCAGTTCTTC

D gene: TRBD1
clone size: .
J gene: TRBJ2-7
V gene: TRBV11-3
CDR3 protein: CASSLQGVAYEQYF
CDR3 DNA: TGTGCCAGCAGCTTGCAGGGGGTCGCCTACGAGCAGTACTTC

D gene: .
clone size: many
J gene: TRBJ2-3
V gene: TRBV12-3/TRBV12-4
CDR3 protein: CASSFPGTVDTQYF
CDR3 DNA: TGTGCCAGCAGTTTCCCCGGAACGGTGGATACGCAGTATTTT

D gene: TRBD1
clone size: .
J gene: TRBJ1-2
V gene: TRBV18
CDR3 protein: CASSQDGTGHGYTF
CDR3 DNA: TGTGCCAGCTCACAAGACGGGACAGGGCACGGCTACACCTTC

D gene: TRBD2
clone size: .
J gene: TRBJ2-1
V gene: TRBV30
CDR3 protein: CAWSPGGNEQFF
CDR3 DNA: TGTGCCTGGAGTCCCGGGGGGAATGAGCAGTTCTTC

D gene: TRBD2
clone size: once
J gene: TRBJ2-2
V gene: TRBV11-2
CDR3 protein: CASSLTAGTSPGELFF
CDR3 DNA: TGTGCCAGCAGCTTAACGGCCGGGACTAGTCCCGGGGAGCTGTTTTTT

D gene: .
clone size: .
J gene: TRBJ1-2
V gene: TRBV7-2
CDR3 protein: CASSLARRYTF
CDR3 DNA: TGTGCCAGCAGCTTAGCGAGACGCTACACCTTC

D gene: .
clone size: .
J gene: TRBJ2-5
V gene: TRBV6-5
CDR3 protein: CASSYTTGLQETQYF
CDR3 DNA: TGTGCCAGCAGTTACACGACAGGACTCCAAGAGACCCAGTACTTC

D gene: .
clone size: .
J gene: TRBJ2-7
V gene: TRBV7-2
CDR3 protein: CASSLVGTSYEQYF
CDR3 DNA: TGTGCCAGCAGCTTAGTCGGTACCTCCTACGAGCAGTACTTC

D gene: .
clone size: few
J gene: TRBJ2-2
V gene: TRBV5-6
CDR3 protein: CASSLVQKNTGELFF
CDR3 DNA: TGTGCCAGCAGCTTGGTGCAGAAGAACACCGGGGAGCTGTTTTTT

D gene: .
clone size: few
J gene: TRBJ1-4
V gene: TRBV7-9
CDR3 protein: CASSPGGVVIKLFF
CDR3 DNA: TGTGCCAGCAGCCCGGGAGGGGTCGTTATTAAACTGTTTTTT

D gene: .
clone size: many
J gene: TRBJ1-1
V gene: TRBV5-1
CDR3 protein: CASSPRGQGNTEAFF
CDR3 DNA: TGCGCCAGCAGCCCCCGGGGGCAGGGGAACACTGAAGCTTTCTTT

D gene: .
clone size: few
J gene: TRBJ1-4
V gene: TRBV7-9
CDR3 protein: CASSLAWRTTNEKLFF
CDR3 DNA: TGTGCCAGCAGCTTAGCGTGGCGGACGACTAATGAAAAACTGTTTTTT

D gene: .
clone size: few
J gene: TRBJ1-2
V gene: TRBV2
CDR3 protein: CASRRQEANYGYTF
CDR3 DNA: TGTGCCAGCAGGCGACAGGAAGCTAACTATGGCTACACCTTC

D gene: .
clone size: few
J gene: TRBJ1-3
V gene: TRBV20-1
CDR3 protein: CSARVTSSGNTIYF
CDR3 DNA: TGCAGTGCTAGAGTGACGAGCTCTGGAAACACCATATATTTT

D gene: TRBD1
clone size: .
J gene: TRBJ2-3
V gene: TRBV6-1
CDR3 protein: CASSNGQGASTDTQYF
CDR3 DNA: TGTGCCAGCAGTAACGGACAGGGGGCTAGCACAGATACGCAGTATTTT

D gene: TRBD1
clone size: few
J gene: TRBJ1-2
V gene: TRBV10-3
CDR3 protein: CAISESRTGGWYGYTF
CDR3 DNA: TGTGCCATCAGTGAGTCTAGGACAGGGGGATGGTATGGCTACACCTTC

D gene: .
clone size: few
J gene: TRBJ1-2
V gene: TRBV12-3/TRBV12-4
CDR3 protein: CASSLAASGYTF
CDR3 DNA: TGTGCCAGCAGTTTAGCCGCCTCGGGCTACACCTTC

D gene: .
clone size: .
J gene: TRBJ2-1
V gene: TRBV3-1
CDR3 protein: CASSQVLQGRGYGDEQFF
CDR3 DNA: TGTGCCAGCAGCCAAGTGTTGCAGGGGCGAGGGTATGGGGATGAGCAGTTCTTC

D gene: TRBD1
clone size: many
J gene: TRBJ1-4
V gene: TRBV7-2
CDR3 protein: CASSRRQGYEKLFF
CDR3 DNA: TGTGCCAGCAGCCGCAGACAGGGCTATGAAAAACTGTTTTTT

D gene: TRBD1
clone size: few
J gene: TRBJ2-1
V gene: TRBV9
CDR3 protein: CASSVAGGQSYNEQFF
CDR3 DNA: TGTGCCAGCAGCGTAGCTGGGGGACAGAGTTACAATGAGCAGTTCTTC

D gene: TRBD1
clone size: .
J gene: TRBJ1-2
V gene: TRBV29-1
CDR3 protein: CSVTQGGYGYTF
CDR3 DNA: TGCAGCGTTACCCAGGGGGGGTATGGCTACACCTTC

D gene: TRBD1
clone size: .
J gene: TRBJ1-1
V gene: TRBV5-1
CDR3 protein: CASSPEGQGIAEAFF
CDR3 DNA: TGCGCCAGCAGCCCGGAAGGACAGGGCATCGCTGAAGCTTTCTTT

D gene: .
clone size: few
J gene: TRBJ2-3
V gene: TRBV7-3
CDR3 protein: CASSYPDRGRDTQYF
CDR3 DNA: TGTGCCAGCAGCTACCCGGATCGAGGGAGGGATACGCAGTATTTT

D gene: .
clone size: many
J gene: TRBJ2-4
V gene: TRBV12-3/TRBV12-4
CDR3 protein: CASSLSRVDIQYF
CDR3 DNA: TGTGCCAGCAGTTTATCCAGGGTTGACATTCAGTACTTC

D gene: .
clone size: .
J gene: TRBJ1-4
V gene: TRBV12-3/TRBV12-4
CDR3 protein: CASTHGVAVEKLFF
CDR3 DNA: TGTGCCAGCACCCACGGGGTAGCGGTGGAAAAACTGTTTTTT

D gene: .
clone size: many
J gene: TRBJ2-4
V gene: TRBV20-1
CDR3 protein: CSARDPAKNIQYF
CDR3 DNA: TGCAGTGCTAGAGATCCAGCCAAAAACATTCAGTACTTC

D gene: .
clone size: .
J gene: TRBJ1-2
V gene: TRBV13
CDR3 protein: CASSLLGGGDNYGYTF
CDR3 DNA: TGTGCCAGCAGCCTACTCGGGGGGGGCGATAACTATGGCTACACCTTC

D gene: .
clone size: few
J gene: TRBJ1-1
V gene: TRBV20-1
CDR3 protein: CSARPGTVRTEAFF
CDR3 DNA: TGCAGTGCTAGGCCGGGGACCGTTCGCACTGAAGCTTTCTTT

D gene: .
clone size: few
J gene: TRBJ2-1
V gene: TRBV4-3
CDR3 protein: CASSQVTFSYNEQFF
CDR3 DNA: TGCGCCAGCAGCCAAGTCACCTTCTCCTACAATGAGCAGTTCTTC